The T cell receptor (beta chain) described here comes from a study of blood T cell repertoires in COVID-19. Study summary: Donors in the United States, Italy and Spain gave samples during acute or convalescent COVID-19.

Produced via immunoSEQ multiplex PCR; TCRdb's table is partial and in-frame only. In the table there are about 90,000 clones, about 82% of which are singletons. CDR1 KGHSH and CDR2 LQKENI come from the germline V gene. V shed 0 bases and J shed 6 bases, with 17 bases lying between them. This CDR3 has 16 amino acids. J is TRBJ1-2 and V is TRBV18, with TRBD1 as a possible D gene (5 bases). The origin of this receptor is a woman in her 70s with active or convalescent COVID-19. Sequenced: peripheral blood. The chain's CDR3 is CASSPPGQGNRNGYTF. CDR3 in DNA: TGTGCCAGCTCACCACCCGGGCAGGGCAACAGGAATGGCTACACCTTC. Full variable domain (outside the CDR3, taken from reference TRBV18 and TRBJ1-2): NAGVMQNPRHLVRRRGQEARLRCSPMKGHSHVYWYRQLPEEGLKFMVYLQKENIIDESGMPKERFSAEFPKEGPSILRIQQVVRGDSAAYFCASSPPGQGNRNGYTFGSGTRLTVV.